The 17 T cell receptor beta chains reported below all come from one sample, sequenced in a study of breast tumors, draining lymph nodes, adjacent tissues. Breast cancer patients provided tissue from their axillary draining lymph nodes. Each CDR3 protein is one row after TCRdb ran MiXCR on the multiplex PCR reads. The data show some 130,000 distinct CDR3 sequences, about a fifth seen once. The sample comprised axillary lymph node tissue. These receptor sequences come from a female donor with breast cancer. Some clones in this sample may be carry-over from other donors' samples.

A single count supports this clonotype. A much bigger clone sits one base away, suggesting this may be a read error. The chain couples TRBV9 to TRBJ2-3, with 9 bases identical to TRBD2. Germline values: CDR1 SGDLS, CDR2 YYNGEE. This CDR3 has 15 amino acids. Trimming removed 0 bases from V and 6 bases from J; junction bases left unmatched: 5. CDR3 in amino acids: CASSVDLAGSDTQYF. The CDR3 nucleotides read TGTGCCAGCAGCGTAGATCTAGCGGGAAGCGATACGCAGTATTTT.

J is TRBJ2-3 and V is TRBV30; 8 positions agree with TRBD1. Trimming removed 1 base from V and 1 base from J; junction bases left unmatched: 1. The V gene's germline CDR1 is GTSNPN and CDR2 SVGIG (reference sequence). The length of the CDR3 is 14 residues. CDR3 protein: CAWSGGQGTDTQYF. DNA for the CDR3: TGTGCCTGGAGTGGGGGACAGGGCACAGATACGCAGTATTTT.

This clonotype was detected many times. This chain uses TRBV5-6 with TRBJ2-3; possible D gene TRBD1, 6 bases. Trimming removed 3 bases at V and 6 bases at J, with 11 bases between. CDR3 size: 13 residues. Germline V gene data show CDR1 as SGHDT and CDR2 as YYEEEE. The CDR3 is CASSSTGWDTQYF. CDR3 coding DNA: TGTGCCAGCAGCTCAACAGGGTGGGATACGCAGTATTTT.

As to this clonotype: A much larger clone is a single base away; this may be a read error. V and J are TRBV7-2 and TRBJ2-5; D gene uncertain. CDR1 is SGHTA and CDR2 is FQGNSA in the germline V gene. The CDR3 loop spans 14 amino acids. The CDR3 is CASSFGSTQGTQYF. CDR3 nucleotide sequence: TGTGCCAGCAGCTTCGGATCTACCCAAGGGACCCAGTACTTC.

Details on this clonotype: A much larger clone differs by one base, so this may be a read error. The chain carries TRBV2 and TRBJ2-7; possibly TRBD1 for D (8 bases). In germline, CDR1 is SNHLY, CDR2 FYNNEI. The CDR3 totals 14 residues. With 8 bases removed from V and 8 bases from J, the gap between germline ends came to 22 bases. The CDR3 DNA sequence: TGTGCCAGCCTGAAACAGGGGGGGCAGGACAAGCAGTACTTC. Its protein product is CASLKQGGQDKQYF.

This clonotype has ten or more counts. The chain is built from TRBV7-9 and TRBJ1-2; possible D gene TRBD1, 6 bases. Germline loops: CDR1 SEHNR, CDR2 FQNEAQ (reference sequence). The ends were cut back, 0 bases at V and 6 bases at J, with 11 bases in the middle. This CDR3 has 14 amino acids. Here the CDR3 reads CASSLAGGADGYTF. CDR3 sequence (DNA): TGTGCCAGCAGCTTAGCCGGGGGCGCAGATGGCTACACCTTC. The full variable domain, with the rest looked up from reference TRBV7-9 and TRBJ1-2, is DTGVSQNPRHKITKRGQNVTFRCDPISEHNRLYWYRQTLGQGPEFLTYFQNEAQLEKSRLLSDRFSAERPKGSFSTLEIQRTEQGDSAMYLCASSLAGGADGYTFGSGTRLTVV.

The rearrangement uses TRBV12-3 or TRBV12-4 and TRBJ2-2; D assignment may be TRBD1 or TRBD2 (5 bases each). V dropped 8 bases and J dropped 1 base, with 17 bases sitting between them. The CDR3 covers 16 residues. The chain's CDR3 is CASANLGPLNTGELFF. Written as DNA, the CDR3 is TGTGCCAGCGCAAACCTGGGACCCCTGAACACCGGGGAGCTGTTTTTT.

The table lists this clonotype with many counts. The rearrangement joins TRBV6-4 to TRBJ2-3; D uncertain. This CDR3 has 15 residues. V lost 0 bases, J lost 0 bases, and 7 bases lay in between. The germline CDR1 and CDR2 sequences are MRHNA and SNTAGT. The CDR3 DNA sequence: TGTGCCAGCAGTGACTCGATCGCGAGCACAGATACGCAGTATTTT. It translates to CASSDSIASTDTQYF.

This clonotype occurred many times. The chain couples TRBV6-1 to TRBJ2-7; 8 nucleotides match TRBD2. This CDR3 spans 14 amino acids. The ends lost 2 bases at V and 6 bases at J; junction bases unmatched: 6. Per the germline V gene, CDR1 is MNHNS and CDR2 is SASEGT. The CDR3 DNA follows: TGTGCCAGCAGTGAACAGTGGACTAGCTCCGAGCAGTACTTC. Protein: CASSEQWTSSEQYF.

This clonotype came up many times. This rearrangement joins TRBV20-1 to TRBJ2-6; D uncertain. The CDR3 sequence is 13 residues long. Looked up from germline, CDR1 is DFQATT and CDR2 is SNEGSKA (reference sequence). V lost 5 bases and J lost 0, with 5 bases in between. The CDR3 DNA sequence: TGCAGTGCTCTAAGCTCTGGGGCCAACGTCCTGACTTTC. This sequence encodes CSALSSGANVLTF.

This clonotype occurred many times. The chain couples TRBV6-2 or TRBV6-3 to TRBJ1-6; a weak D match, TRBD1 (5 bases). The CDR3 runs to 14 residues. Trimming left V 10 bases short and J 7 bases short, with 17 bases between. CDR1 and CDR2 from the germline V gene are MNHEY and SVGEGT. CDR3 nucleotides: TGTGCCACAAACCGAGCAGGGTGGAATTCACCCCTCCACTTT. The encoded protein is CATNRAGWNSPLHF.

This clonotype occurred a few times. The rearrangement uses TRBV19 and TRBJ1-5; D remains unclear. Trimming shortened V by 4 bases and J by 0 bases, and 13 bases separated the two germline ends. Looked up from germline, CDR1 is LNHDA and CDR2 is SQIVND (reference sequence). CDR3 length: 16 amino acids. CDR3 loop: CASSNDVIYSNQPQHF. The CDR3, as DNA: TGTGCCAGTAGTAACGACGTAATTTATAGCAATCAGCCCCAGCATTTT.

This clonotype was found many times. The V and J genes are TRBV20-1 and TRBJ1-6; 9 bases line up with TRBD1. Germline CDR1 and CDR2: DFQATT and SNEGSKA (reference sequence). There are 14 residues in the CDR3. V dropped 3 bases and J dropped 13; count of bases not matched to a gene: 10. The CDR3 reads CSASGGTGLMPLHF. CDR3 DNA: TGCAGTGCTAGCGGAGGGACAGGGCTGATGCCCCTCCACTTT.

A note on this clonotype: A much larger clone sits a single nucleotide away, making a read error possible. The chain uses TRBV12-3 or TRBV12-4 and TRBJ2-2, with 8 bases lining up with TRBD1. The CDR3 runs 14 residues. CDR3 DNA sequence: TGTGCCTGCAGTCAGCAGGGGGCGGTCGGGGAGCTGTTTTTT. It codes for CACSQQGAVGELFF.

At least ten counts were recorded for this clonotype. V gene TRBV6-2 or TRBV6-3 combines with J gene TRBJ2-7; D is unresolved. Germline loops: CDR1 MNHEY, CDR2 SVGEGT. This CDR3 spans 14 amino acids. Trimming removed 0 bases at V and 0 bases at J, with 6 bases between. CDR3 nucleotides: TGTGCCAGCAGTTACTCACGCGACTCCTACGAGCAGTACTTC. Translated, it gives CASSYSRDSYEQYF.

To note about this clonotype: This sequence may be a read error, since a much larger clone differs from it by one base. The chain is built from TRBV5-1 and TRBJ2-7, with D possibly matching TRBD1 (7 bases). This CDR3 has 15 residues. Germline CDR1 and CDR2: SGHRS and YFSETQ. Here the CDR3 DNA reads TGCGCCAGCAGCTTGGTAGCAGGGGGAGGTGGCGAGCCGTACTTC. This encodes CASSLVAGGGGEPYF.

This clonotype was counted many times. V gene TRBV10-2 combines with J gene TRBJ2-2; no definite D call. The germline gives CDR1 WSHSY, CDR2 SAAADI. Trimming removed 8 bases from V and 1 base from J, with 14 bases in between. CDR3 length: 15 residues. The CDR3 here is CASLTGGRNTGELFF. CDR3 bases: TGCGCCAGCCTGACTGGCGGACGGAACACCGGGGAGCTGTTTTTT.